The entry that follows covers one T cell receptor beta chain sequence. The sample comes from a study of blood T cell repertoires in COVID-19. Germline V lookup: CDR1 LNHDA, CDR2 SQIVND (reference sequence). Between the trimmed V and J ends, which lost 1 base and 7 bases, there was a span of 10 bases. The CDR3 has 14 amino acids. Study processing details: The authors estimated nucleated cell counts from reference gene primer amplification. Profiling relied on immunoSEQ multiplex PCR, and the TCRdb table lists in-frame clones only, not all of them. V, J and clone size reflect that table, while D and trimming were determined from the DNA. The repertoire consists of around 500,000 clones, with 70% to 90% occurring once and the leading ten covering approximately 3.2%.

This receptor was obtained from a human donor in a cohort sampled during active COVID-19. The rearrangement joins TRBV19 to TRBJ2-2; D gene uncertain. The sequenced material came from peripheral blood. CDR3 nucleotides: TGTGCCAGTAGTATAGGTCTTCGAGACGGGGAGCTGTTTTTT. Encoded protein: CASSIGLRDGELFF.